The 27 T cell receptor beta chains reported below all come from one sample, sequenced in a study of graft-versus-host responses after intestinal transplantation. The data were produced by immunoSEQ multiplex PCR, yet TCRdb's version contains in-frame clones alone and is incomplete. The sample records fewer than 95,000 clones, around 93% being singletons. Their antigen targets remain unknown. Source: unstimulated CD8+ T cells sorted from spleen or lymph node cells, taken before intestinal transplant. The receptors come from a human donor who received an intestinal transplant.

The chain combines TRBV4-1 with TRBJ2-1, with 8 bases matching TRBD2. In germline, CDR1 is MGHRA, CDR2 YSYEKL. V was pared by 3 bases and J by 4 bases, with 2 bases of the junction left unmatched. The length of the CDR3 is 14 residues. CDR3: CASSHTSGYNEQFF. In DNA, the CDR3 is TGCGCCAGCAGCCACACTAGCGGTTACAATGAGCAGTTCTTC.

The V and J genes are TRBV7-9 and TRBJ2-2; 11 nucleotides align to TRBD2. CDR3 length: 15 amino acids. Germline trimming cut 4 bases from V and 7 bases from J; bases unmatched to any gene: 5. The germline gives CDR1 SEHNR, CDR2 FQNEAQ (reference sequence). This chain's CDR3 is CASSSTSGRIGELFF. DNA of the CDR3: TGTGCCAGCAGCTCAACTAGCGGGAGAATCGGGGAGCTGTTTTTT.

The chain uses TRBV9 and TRBJ1-3, with no clear D. The CDR3 sequence is 14 residues long. From germline, CDR1 is SGDLS and CDR2 YYNGEE. V shed 3 bases and J shed 2 bases, with 9 bases lying between them. Written as DNA, the CDR3 is TGTGCCAGCAGCGGCCGGGTTGCTGGAAACACCATATATTTT. Translation gives CASSGRVAGNTIYF.

CDR3: CASTGGGLQPQHF. The CDR3 bases are TGTGCCAGCACTGGGGGGGGGCTTCAGCCCCAGCATTTT. The J gene is TRBJ1-5, the V gene TRBV6-1; weak D call: TRBD1 (6 bases). The CDR3 runs to 13 residues. Germline values: CDR1 MNHNS, CDR2 SASEGT. Trimming took 7 bases from V and 6 from J, leaving 13 bases between them.

This chain links TRBV7-9 with TRBJ2-7; D ambiguous. V was shortened by 5 bases and J by 1 base, with 18 bases between the two germline ends. The CDR3 runs 16 residues. Germline assignment: CDR1 SEHNR and CDR2 FQNEAQ (reference sequence). The CDR3 DNA is TGTGCCAGCAGCCACACACGGCTCGGAGAGTCCTACGAGCAGTACTTC. Translating it yields CASSHTRLGESYEQYF.

The chain carries TRBV13 and TRBJ2-1, with 9 positions matching TRBD2. The CDR3 has 16 residues. V lost 4 bases, J lost 0 bases, and 4 bases stayed unmatched. Germline CDR1 is PRHDT and CDR2 is FYEKMQ (reference sequence). The CDR3 DNA reads as TGTGCCAGCAGCTGGACTAGCGAGAGCTCCTACAATGAGCAGTTCTTC. Its translation is CASSWTSESSYNEQFF.

The chain joins TRBV9 to TRBJ2-1; tentatively, D is TRBD1 (5 bases). V was clipped by 6 bases and J by 7 bases, with 17 bases between them. In germline, CDR1 is SGDLS, CDR2 YYNGEE. This CDR3 contains 14 residues. CDR3 in amino acids: CASTEGDARNEQFF. CDR3 nucleotide sequence: TGTGCCAGCACCGAAGGGGATGCGAGGAATGAGCAGTTCTTC. The variable domain in full, with the rest retrieved from reference TRBV9 and TRBJ2-1, is DSGVTQTPKHLITATGQRVTLRCSPRSGDLSVYWYQQSLDQGLQFLIQYYNGEERAKGNILERFSAQQFPDLHSELNLSSLELGDSALYFCASTEGDARNEQFFGPGTRLTVL.

The chain recombines TRBV10-2 with TRBJ2-7; TRBD1 agrees at 11 bases. This CDR3 has 14 residues. V lost 2 bases and J lost 6; bases outside the gene matches: 3. The V gene's germline CDR1 is WSHSY and CDR2 SAAADI. The CDR3 spells CASSEGQGAVEQYF. The DNA of the CDR3 is TGCGCCAGCAGTGAGGGACAGGGGGCTGTCGAGCAGTACTTC.

CDR3 sequence (DNA): TGTGCCAGCAGCGTAGAATCCCTAGCGGAAGAGACCCAGTACTTC. Its translation is CASSVESLAEETQYF. This chain uses TRBV9 with TRBJ2-5; 7 positions agree with TRBD2. CDR3 length: 15 residues. V shed 0 bases, J shed 3 bases, and the junction held 5 bases outside the gene matches. Germline V lookup: CDR1 SGDLS, CDR2 YYNGEE. Complete variable domain (other parts from reference TRBV9 and TRBJ2-5): DSGVTQTPKHLITATGQRVTLRCSPRSGDLSVYWYQQSLDQGLQFLIQYYNGEERAKGNILERFSAQQFPDLHSELNLSSLELGDSALYFCASSVESLAEETQYFGPGTRLLVL.

The chain uses TRBV30 and TRBJ2-3; 8 positions agree with TRBD2. The trim removed 8 bases at V and 2 bases at J, leaving 9 bases unmatched. The CDR3 is 14 amino acids. Looked up from germline, CDR1 is GTSNPN and CDR2 is SVGIG (reference sequence). Here the CDR3 DNA reads TGTGCCCTTAATAGCGGGGCCCCCACAGATACGCAGTATTTT. This sequence encodes CALNSGAPTDTQYF.

This chain links TRBV12-5 with TRBJ2-2; TRBD2 agrees at 12 bases. The trim removed 3 bases at V and 5 bases at J, leaving 10 bases unmatched. This CDR3 has 18 amino acids. Germline V gene lookup returns CDR1 LGHNT and CDR2 FRNRAP. CDR3 DNA: TGTGCTAGTGGTTTTTGGACTAGCGGGATTTCGGAAACCGGGGAGCTGTTTTTT. Amino acids: CASGFWTSGISETGELFF.

The chain has TRBV29-1 and TRBJ2-1; TRBD2 is a possible D gene (5 bases). V lost 1 base to trimming and J lost 2 bases, with 9 bases between them. CDR3 length: 14 residues. Germline-derived CDR1 and CDR2 are SQVTM and ANQGSEA. CDR3 protein: CSVEGTRAYNEQFF. Written as DNA, the CDR3 is TGCAGCGTTGAAGGGACTCGCGCCTACAATGAGCAGTTCTTC.

The V gene is TRBV5-8, the J gene TRBJ1-1; 8 positions agree with TRBD1. Germline-derived CDR1 and CDR2 are SGHTS and YDEGEE. The CDR3 extends over 15 amino acids. V lost 6 bases, J lost 4 bases, and 11 bases stayed unmatched. Written as DNA, the CDR3 is TGTGCCAGCACCCCCGGTACAGGGGGTACCACTGAAGCTTTCTTT. Translation gives CASTPGTGGTTEAFF.

The J gene is TRBJ1-5, the V gene TRBV27; D possibly corresponds to TRBD1 (5 bases). Trimming pared 4 bases from V and 0 bases from J, leaving 10 bases between. The germline CDR1 and CDR2 sequences are MNHEY and SMNVEV (reference sequence). This CDR3 is 15 amino acids long. The CDR3 sequence: CASSSAGDSNQPQHF. DNA of the CDR3: TGTGCCAGCAGTTCGGCGGGGGATAGCAATCAGCCCCAGCATTTT.

This clone has a single count. The chain carries TRBV14 and TRBJ2-5; 7 nucleotides agree with TRBD1. Per the germline V gene, CDR1 is SGHDN and CDR2 is FVKESK. The CDR3 covers 15 residues. V lost 1 base and J lost 1; bases outside the gene matches: 3. CDR3 loop: CASSQGWDSQETQYF. CDR3 nucleotide sequence: TGTGCCAGCAGCCAAGGTTGGGACAGCCAAGAGACCCAGTACTTC. Supplemented by reference TRBV14 and TRBJ2-5, the full variable domain reads EAGVTQFPSHSVIEKGQTVTLRCDPISGHDNLYWYRRVMGKEIKFLLHFVKESKQDESGMPNNRFLAERTGGTYSTLKVQPAELEDSGVYFCASSQGWDSQETQYFGPGTRLLVL.

The V call is TRBV19, the J call TRBJ1-5, with D maybe TRBD1 (5 bases). V lost 7 bases and J 3 bases, leaving 13 bases between the germline ends. Looked up from germline, CDR1 is LNHDA and CDR2 is SQIVND (reference sequence). The CDR3 is made up of 14 amino acids. For the CDR3, the DNA is TGTGCCAGTACATCGTCAGGGAACAATCAGCCCCAGCATTTT. This translates into CASTSSGNNQPQHF. The full variable domain, with the rest looked up from reference TRBV19 and TRBJ1-5, is DGGITQSPKYLFRKEGQNVTLSCEQNLNHDAMYWYRQDPGQGLRLIYYSQIVNDFQKGDIAEGYSVSREKKESFPLTVTSAQKNPTAFYLCASTSSGNNQPQHFGDGTRLSIL.

This chain connects TRBV2 to TRBJ1-6; D unclear. Trimming removed 4 bases at V and 4 bases at J, with 14 bases between. Germline loops: CDR1 SNHLY, CDR2 FYNNEI. The CDR3 is 16 amino acids. Here the CDR3 DNA reads TGTGCCAGCAGTGGAGCCGAGACGGGTTATAATTCACCCCTCCACTTT. Its translation is CASSGAETGYNSPLHF. Looking up the rest from reference TRBV2 and TRBJ1-6 gives the full variable domain: EPEVTQTPSHQVTQMGQEVILRCVPISNHLYFYWYRQILGQKVEFLVSFYNNEISEKSEIFDDQFSVERPDGSNFTLKIRSTKLEDSAMYFCASSGAETGYNSPLHFGNGTRLTVT.

This chain connects TRBV7-6 to TRBJ1-1, with TRBD1 matching over 8 bases. The V gene's germline CDR1 is SGHVS and CDR2 FNYEAQ. The CDR3 loop spans 14 amino acids. V trimming: 2 bases; J trimming: 9 bases; junction bases outside the gene matches: 8. Here the CDR3 DNA reads TGTGCCAGCAGCTTATCCGGACAGGGTAGTAAAGCTTTCTTT. Translated, it gives CASSLSGQGSKAFF.

The rearrangement links TRBV7-8 to TRBJ2-7; 9 bases fit TRBD1. The CDR3 is 13 amino acids. In germline, CDR1 is SGHVS, CDR2 FQNEAQ. J gave up 6 bases and V 0 bases, and 0 bases lay outside the gene matches. CDR3 in amino acids: CASSLAGQGEQYF. DNA for the CDR3: TGTGCCAGCAGCTTAGCGGGACAGGGCGAGCAGTACTTC.

The chain links TRBV6-1 to TRBJ1-5; unclear D gene. Germline V gene lookup returns CDR1 MNHNS and CDR2 SASEGT. This CDR3 is 13 amino acids long. The V and J ends lost 3 bases and 7 bases respectively, with 10 bases between them. CDR3 in DNA: TGTGCCAGCAGTGAGAGGGTTTACCAGCCCCAGCATTTT. Translation gives CASSERVYQPQHF.

The rearrangement links TRBV12-5 to TRBJ1-1; D ambiguous. V was shortened by 3 bases and J by 4 bases, with 12 bases between the two germline ends. CDR1 LGHNT and CDR2 FRNRAP come from the germline V gene. This CDR3 has 14 amino acids. The CDR3 protein is CASGFDLGSTEAFF. The CDR3 DNA follows: TGTGCTAGTGGTTTCGACCTAGGGAGCACTGAAGCTTTCTTT.

V usage is TRBV9 and J usage is TRBJ2-7; 12 bases map to TRBD2. The germline V gene has CDR1 SGDLS and CDR2 YYNGEE. The ends lost 4 bases at V and 3 bases at J; junction bases unmatched: 26. The CDR3 consists of 22 residues. In DNA, the CDR3 is TGTGCCAGCAGCCCCCGTAGAGGCCCTGTATTCCGACTAGCGGGGGTCGACTACGAGCAGTACTTC. It is translated as CASSPRRGPVFRLAGVDYEQYF.

The count of this clone is one. The V and J genes are TRBV5-6 and TRBJ2-1, with D perhaps matching TRBD2 (5 bases). This CDR3 has 15 amino acids. Looked up from germline, CDR1 is SGHDT and CDR2 is YYEEEE. Trimming cost V 0 bases and J 5 bases, with 12 bases left between them. The CDR3 DNA reads as TGTGCCAGCAGCTTGGAGGCTAGCCGCGACAATGAGCAGTTCTTC. Its translation is CASSLEASRDNEQFF.

The V gene is TRBV7-2, the J gene TRBJ2-1; the D gene is possibly TRBD2 (5 bases). The V end lost 5 bases, the J end lost 6 bases, and 14 bases lay between the germline ends. CDR1 is SGHTA, CDR2 FQGNSA, per germline. This CDR3 has 14 residues. The CDR3 bases are TGTGCCAGCAGCCCAGGACTGATTGGCAATGAGCAGTTCTTC. Residues: CASSPGLIGNEQFF.

The J gene is TRBJ1-2, the V gene TRBV7-9; no firm D call. Germline V CDR1 and CDR2: SEHNR, FQNEAQ (reference sequence). This CDR3 is 12 amino acids long. V was pared by 4 bases and J by 5 bases, with 8 bases between. The CDR3, as DNA: TGTGCCAGCAGCTCAGACGGGTATGGCTACACCTTC. Its protein product is CASSSDGYGYTF.

CDR3 sequence: CASSPTSLSSYEQYF. CDR3 bases: TGTGCCAGCAGCCCGACTAGCCTGAGCTCCTACGAGCAGTACTTC. J is TRBJ2-7 and V is TRBV14; 7 bases line up with TRBD2. The germline CDR1 and CDR2 sequences are SGHDN and FVKESK. The CDR3 length is 15 residues. V lost 4 bases to trimming and J lost 0 bases; unmatched junction nucleotides: 6.

This clone was picked up a small number of times. The chain recombines TRBV5-6 with TRBJ2-7, with no clear D. The CDR3 spans 14 residues. Looked up from germline, CDR1 is SGHDT and CDR2 is YYEEEE. Trimming stripped 0 bases from V and 0 bases from J, with 7 bases between. The CDR3 loop reads CASSLAGHSYEQYF. CDR3 DNA: TGTGCCAGCAGCTTGGCTGGGCACTCCTACGAGCAGTACTTC.